These 27 T cell receptor beta chains were sequenced from one sample in a study of blood T cells in healthy people across ages. With a J-beta primer mix and a sample-barcoded 5' primer, a second PCR ran 7 to 11 cycles. In TCRdb, the 5' RACE reads were re-called with MiXCR into one record per CDR3 protein. The profile shows 350,000 to 450,000 distinct CDR3 sequences, 52% of them singletons. Sample: blood. The receptor source for this set is a man between 60 and 70 years old in good health.

The V gene is TRBV6-5, the J gene TRBJ1-6, with TRBD1 matching 10 bases. This CDR3 has 16 residues. The junction had 5 bases not matched to a gene; V was cut back by 3 bases and J by 6 bases. Germline V gene lookup returns CDR1 MNHEY and CDR2 SVGAGI. The CDR3 spells CASSYSDRGRNSPLHF. Written as DNA, the CDR3 is TGTGCCAGCAGTTATTCCGACAGGGGGCGTAATTCACCCCTCCACTTT.

The chain has TRBV20-1 and TRBJ2-3, with D maybe TRBD2 (5 bases). V lost 6 bases and J lost 2, with 12 bases in between. The CDR3 is 13 residues long. Germline V gene lookup returns CDR1 DFQATT and CDR2 SNEGSKA (reference sequence). CDR3 DNA sequence: TGCAGTGCGAGGGTTCCCTCCACAGATACGCAGTATTTT. Protein product: CSARVPSTDTQYF.

The chain couples TRBV7-2 to TRBJ2-1, with D possibly being TRBD2 (6 bases). V was clipped by 2 bases and J by 10 bases, with 24 bases between them. The germline gives CDR1 SGHTA, CDR2 FQGNSA. This CDR3 contains 17 residues. CDR3 DNA sequence: TGTGCCAGCAGCTTACGGCCCGCGGGACTCCCACCCCCAGAGCAGTTCTTC. This sequence encodes CASSLRPAGLPPPEQFF.

The chain uses TRBV20-1 and TRBJ2-1, with 15 bases lining up with TRBD2. The J call may be in error: the DNA end matches TRBJ2-7 better. The CDR3 extends over 14 amino acids. In germline, CDR1 is DFQATT, CDR2 SNEGSKA (reference sequence). Here the CDR3 reads CSAGRTSGGDEQYF. CDR3 bases: TGCAGTGCTGGAAGGACTAGCGGGGGGGATGAGCAGTACTTC.

This clonotype was seen only a few times. V is TRBV28 and J is TRBJ1-2, with TRBD1 identical over 7 bases. CDR3 size: 14 residues. CDR1 is MDHEN, CDR2 SYDVKM, per germline. The V gene end was trimmed by 1 base and the J gene end by 5 bases; junction bases not matched to a gene: 4. The DNA of the CDR3 is TGTGCCAGCAGTTTATTGACAGGGTATTATGGCTACACCTTC. Translating gives CASSLLTGYYGYTF.

V gene TRBV20-1 combines with J gene TRBJ2-5; TRBD2 might be the D (5 bases). The CDR3 sequence is 12 residues long. From germline, CDR1 is DFQATT and CDR2 SNEGSKA (reference sequence). With 1 base removed from V and 11 bases from J, the gap between germline ends came to 14 bases. The CDR3 protein is CSARVTSGEQYF. The CDR3 DNA is TGCAGTGCTAGAGTAACTAGTGGTGAGCAGTACTTC.

The V gene is TRBV10-3, the J gene TRBJ2-5; TRBD2 is a possible D gene (6 bases). Germline CDR1 ENHRY, CDR2 SYGVKD. V dropped 6 bases and J dropped 2 bases, with 16 bases sitting between them. The length of the CDR3 is 15 residues. In nucleotides, the CDR3 is TGTGCCATCAGGGGCGAGCGGGCTGGGCAAGAGACCCAGTACTTC. It specifies CAIRGERAGQETQYF.

This clonotype was counted a few times. The gene calls are TRBV7-2 and TRBJ2-4; 7 positions match TRBD2. CDR1 and CDR2 (germline): SGHTA, FQGNSA. V shed 0 bases and J 9 bases; nucleotides not matched to a gene: 2. The CDR3 has 13 amino acids. The CDR3 loop is CASSLAGEGIQYF. As DNA, the CDR3 is TGTGCCAGCAGCTTAGCAGGGGAGGGCATTCAGTACTTC.

This clonotype was recorded only once. The chain recombines TRBV20-1 with TRBJ2-3; the D is unclear. This CDR3 spans 13 amino acids. The V end was cut by 7 bases, the J end by 5 bases, with 16 bases between. CDR1 is DFQATT and CDR2 is SNEGSKA in the germline V gene (reference sequence). Here the CDR3 DNA reads TGCAGTGGCAGAGGCGGTCCTGGAGATACGCAGTATTTT. Residues: CSGRGGPGDTQYF.

This clonotype was seen only a few times. The gene calls are TRBV18 and TRBJ2-1; 8 nucleotides agree with TRBD2. The CDR3 extends over 15 amino acids. In germline, CDR1 is KGHSH, CDR2 LQKENI. The ends lost 2 bases at V and 8 bases at J; junction bases unmatched: 8. CDR3 region: CASSPSRGDSDEQFF. In nucleotides, the CDR3 is TGTGCCAGCTCACCATCGCGGGGGGATAGCGATGAGCAGTTCTTC. The full variable domain, completed using reference TRBV18 and TRBJ2-1, is NAGVMQNPRHLVRRRGQEARLRCSPMKGHSHVYWYRQLPEEGLKFMVYLQKENIIDESGMPKERFSAEFPKEGPSILRIQQVVRGDSAAYFCASSPSRGDSDEQFFGPGTRLTVL.

This clonotype was seen only a few times. The chain recombines TRBV7-2 with TRBJ1-2; the D gene is possibly TRBD1 (6 bases). CDR3 length: 15 amino acids. Trimming removed 0 bases at V and 6 bases at J, with 14 bases between. Looked up from germline, CDR1 is SGHTA and CDR2 is FQGNSA. For the CDR3, the DNA is TGTGCCAGCAGCTTAGCCCGGAATGGGGGGCATGGCTACACCTTC. Protein sequence: CASSLARNGGHGYTF.

This clonotype was observed a handful of times. The chain is built from TRBV4-3 and TRBJ2-1; TRBD2 agrees at 9 bases. This CDR3 has 14 amino acids. CDR1 and CDR2 (germline): LGHNA, YSLEER. V shed 3 bases, J shed 6 bases, and the junction held 3 bases outside the gene matches. CDR3 DNA: TGCGCCAGCAGCCATGCGGGAGGGGTCAATGAGCAGTTCTTC. Protein sequence: CASSHAGGVNEQFF.

The V call is TRBV11-3, the J call TRBJ2-1; 15 bases map to TRBD2. Looked up from germline, CDR1 is SGHNT and CDR2 is YENEEA. The ends lost 5 bases at V and 9 bases at J; junction bases unmatched: 8. The CDR3 is 16 residues long. The CDR3: CASSPRTSGGAPEQFF. CDR3 in DNA: TGTGCCAGCAGCCCCCGGACTAGCGGGGGGGCGCCTGAGCAGTTCTTC.

The chain carries TRBV4-3 and TRBJ2-1, with D perhaps given as TRBD1 or TRBD2 (6 bases each). The CDR3 runs to 16 residues. The V gene lost 4 bases and the J gene lost 4 bases, with 17 bases spanning the gap. Germline values: CDR1 LGHNA, CDR2 YSLEER. The CDR3 coding sequence is TGCGCCAGCAGCCGAGGGGCCGGGGGCCGTTACAATGAGCAGTTCTTC. It translates to CASSRGAGGRYNEQFF.

The rearrangement uses TRBV6-5 and TRBJ2-7; D is uncertain. This CDR3 comprises 16 residues. Germline values: CDR1 MNHEY, CDR2 SVGAGI. V was clipped by 2 bases and J by 3 bases, with 17 bases between them. Here the CDR3 reads CASSYRVLGGDYEQYF. The CDR3 DNA sequence: TGTGCCAGCAGTTACAGAGTTTTAGGCGGAGACTACGAGCAGTACTTC.

This chain uses TRBV4-2 with TRBJ2-7, with 9 bases aligning to TRBD1. This CDR3 has 14 amino acids. Germline CDR1 LGHNA, CDR2 YNFKEQ. V shed 3 bases and J 1 base; nucleotides not matched to a gene: 1. CDR3: CASSHGTGSYEQYF. DNA of the CDR3: TGTGCCAGCAGCCACGGGACAGGGTCCTACGAGCAGTACTTC.

This clonotype was detected only a few times. This chain uses TRBV7-2 with TRBJ2-5, with D possibly matching TRBD1 (6 bases). The CDR3 is made up of 15 amino acids. Trimming took 1 base from V and 1 from J, leaving 10 bases between them. Looked up from germline, CDR1 is SGHTA and CDR2 is FQGNSA. CDR3 amino acids: CASSLGTAFQETQYF. The CDR3 DNA reads TGTGCCAGCAGCTTAGGGACAGCCTTCCAAGAGACCCAGTACTTC.

Notes on this clonotype: Sequence at one end of the junction differs from germline and may be a read error. The gene calls are TRBV5-1 and TRBJ2-7; TRBD1 agrees at 10 bases. This CDR3 contains 15 residues. CDR1 is SGHRS and CDR2 is YFSETQ in the germline V gene. CDR3 in DNA: TGCGCCAGCAGCCCGAACCCGGGACAGGGGTACGGGCAGTACTTC. Encoded protein: CASSPNPGQGYGQYF.

There are a few counts of this clonotype. J is TRBJ2-3 and V is TRBV20-1; D is ambiguous. The V and J ends lost 4 bases and 6 bases respectively, with 8 bases between them. Germline lookup yields CDR1 DFQATT and CDR2 SNEGSKA (reference sequence). This CDR3 spans 11 amino acids. The CDR3 DNA follows: TGCAGTGCTAAGAGGCGGGATACGCAGTATTTT. It codes for CSAKRRDTQYF.

This clonotype was observed a few times. This chain joins TRBV12-3 or TRBV12-4 and TRBJ1-2; TRBD1 matches at 10 bases. V lost 5 bases and J lost 6; bases outside the gene matches: 9. The CDR3 is 15 amino acids. The CDR3 is CASSPQGQGRNGYTF. The CDR3 DNA follows: TGTGCCAGCAGTCCCCAGGGACAGGGGAGGAATGGCTACACCTTC.

CDR3 amino acids: CSAGRENQPQHF. The CDR3, as DNA: TGCAGTGCCGGGAGGGAAAATCAGCCCCAGCATTTT. V and J are TRBV20-1 and TRBJ1-5; D gene ambiguous. The V end lost 6 bases, the J end lost 4 bases, and 10 bases lay between the germline ends. The CDR3 has 12 amino acids. Germline V lookup: CDR1 DFQATT, CDR2 SNEGSKA (reference sequence).

This clonotype showed up just once. This chain connects TRBV20-1 to TRBJ2-1; D gene unclear. There are 14 residues in the CDR3. V lost 6 bases, J lost 3 bases, and 15 bases lay in between. CDR1 and CDR2 from the germline V gene are DFQATT and SNEGSKA (reference sequence). CDR3 sequence: CSAPTEEDYNEQFF. CDR3 bases: TGCAGTGCACCCACGGAAGAAGACTACAATGAGCAGTTCTTC.

Remarks on this clonotype: A much larger clone differs by one base, so this may be a read error. The chain recombines TRBV7-2 with TRBJ2-4; tentatively, D is TRBD1 or TRBD2 (5 bases each). V was cut by 10 bases and J by 13 bases, with 17 bases left in between. The germline CDR1 and CDR2 sequences are SGHTA and FQGNSA. CDR3 length equals 11 residues. The CDR3 spells CANTDLGEQYF. The DNA for the CDR3 is TGTGCCAACACTGATTTGGGGGAGCAGTACTTC.

The sample holds a few counts of this clonotype. This rearrangement joins TRBV4-2 to TRBJ2-7, with 13 bases matching TRBD2. V was pared by 5 bases and J by 1 base, with 8 bases of the junction left unmatched. Germline V CDR1 and CDR2: LGHNA, YNFKEQ. The CDR3 runs 17 residues. The chain's CDR3 is CASSTRLAGGRSYEQYF. CDR3 DNA: TGTGCCAGCAGCACCCGACTAGCGGGAGGTCGGTCCTACGAGCAGTACTTC.

Remarks on this clonotype: This clone may be a read error of a much larger clone one base away. J is TRBJ2-7 and V is TRBV20-1; D is tentatively TRBD1 or TRBD2 (5 bases each). The CDR3 loop spans 14 amino acids. Trimming removed 8 bases from V and 0 bases from J, with 17 bases in between. Germline CDR1 and CDR2: DFQATT and SNEGSKA (reference sequence). CDR3 region: CSTARGPSSYEQYF. The DNA of the CDR3 is TGCAGTACCGCCCGGGGCCCGAGCTCCTACGAGCAGTACTTC.

The chain has TRBV20-1 and TRBJ2-1, with TRBD2 as a possible D gene (6 bases). CDR1 and CDR2 from the germline V gene are DFQATT and SNEGSKA (reference sequence). The CDR3 covers 13 residues. V shed 0 bases and J shed 10 bases, with 13 bases lying between them. CDR3 coding DNA: TGCAGTGCTAGAGATCTAGGAGGGAGGGAGCAGTTCTTC. It yields the protein CSARDLGGREQFF.

This clonotype appeared once. The chain employs TRBV20-1 and TRBJ1-4; unclear D gene. Trimming removed 2 bases from V and 4 bases from J, with 5 bases in between. Per the germline V gene, CDR1 is DFQATT and CDR2 is SNEGSKA (reference sequence). This CDR3 contains 12 residues. The CDR3 nucleotides are TGCAGTGCTAGATCCGATAATGAAAAACTGTTTTTT. Amino acid sequence: CSARSDNEKLFF.